These 18 T cell receptor beta chains were all obtained from the same sample, sequenced in a study of early stage breast cancer tumors. Repertoires were generated with immunoSEQ multiplex PCR, while TCRdb's copy carries only in-frame clones and drops some. The repertoire has about 30,000 clones, approximately 76% of them found once; the top ten carry around a third. The sequencing sample was made of blood. The receptors originated from a person in their fifties with breast cancer.

This chain connects TRBV14 to TRBJ2-7; 14 bases agree with TRBD2. CDR1 is SGHDN and CDR2 is FVKESK in the germline V gene. The V gene end was trimmed by 3 bases and the J gene end by 3 bases; junction bases not matched to a gene: 13. The CDR3 has 19 amino acids. CDR3 sequence (DNA): TGTGCCAGCAGCCACACGCGCCTCGGGACTAGCGGGAGCTACTACGAGCAGTACTTC. Its protein product is CASSHTRLGTSGSYYEQYF.

V is TRBV5-8 and J is TRBJ2-7; no clear D. CDR3 length equals 10 residues. V was shortened by 4 bases and J by 4 bases, with 3 bases between the two germline ends. The germline CDR1 and CDR2 sequences are SGHTS and YDEGEE. The CDR3 sequence: CASSDYEQYF. The CDR3 DNA reads as TGTGCCAGCAGCGATTACGAGCAGTACTTC. Filled out from reference TRBV5-8 and TRBJ2-7, the complete variable domain reads EAGVTQSPTHLIKTRGQQATLRCSPISGHTSVYWYQQALGLGLQFLLWYDEGEERNRGNFPPRFSGRQFPNYSSELNVNALELEDSALYLCASSDYEQYFGPGTRLTVT.

The chain joins TRBV2 to TRBJ1-6, with D perhaps TRBD1 (6 bases). This CDR3 has 13 amino acids. Germline CDR1 is SNHLY and CDR2 is FYNNEI. Trimming stripped 4 bases from V and 14 bases from J, with 15 bases between. CDR3 sequence: CASSVQGYTALHF. For the CDR3, the DNA is TGTGCCAGCAGTGTCCAGGGGTATACAGCCCTCCACTTT.

This chain links TRBV4-1 with TRBJ2-5, with D maybe TRBD2 (5 bases). Trimming cost V 0 bases and J 4 bases, with 9 bases left between them. The CDR3 is made up of 14 amino acids. Per the germline V gene, CDR1 is MGHRA and CDR2 is YSYEKL. The CDR3 reads CASSQDFGGETQYF. The CDR3 coding sequence is TGCGCCAGCAGCCAAGATTTTGGAGGAGAGACCCAGTACTTC.

This clone came up a few times. The J gene is TRBJ1-4, the V gene TRBV2; TRBD1 matches at 8 bases. V trimming: 2 bases; J trimming: 16 bases; junction bases outside the gene matches: 9. In germline, CDR1 is SNHLY, CDR2 FYNNEI. The CDR3 has 13 residues. The CDR3 loop is CASSELRAGGGFF. CDR3 coding DNA: TGTGCCAGCAGTGAATTGAGGGCAGGGGGCGGGTTTTTT.

The chain recombines TRBV9 with TRBJ2-5; 7 bases agree with TRBD2. V lost 2 bases, J lost 5 bases, and 12 bases stayed unmatched. The germline V gene has CDR1 SGDLS and CDR2 YYNGEE. The CDR3 loop spans 16 amino acids. The CDR3 loop is CASSVSGGGPGETQYF. The CDR3 DNA sequence: TGTGCCAGCAGCGTCTCTGGGGGAGGGCCTGGGGAGACCCAGTACTTC.

This clone was found a few times. The genes are TRBV5-4 and TRBJ2-5, with 11 nucleotides matching TRBD2. The CDR3 is 18 residues long. Germline V CDR1 and CDR2: SGHNT, YYREEE (reference sequence). The V gene end was trimmed by 0 bases and the J gene end by 5 bases; junction bases not matched to a gene: 12. CDR3 in amino acids: CASSLGAGTSGARETQYF. The CDR3 DNA sequence: TGTGCCAGCAGCTTGGGTGCCGGGACTAGCGGAGCGCGGGAGACCCAGTACTTC.

The chain couples TRBV14 to TRBJ2-1; D gene ambiguous. The CDR3 runs to 15 residues. Deletions cut 6 bases from V and 0 bases from J, with 12 bases between. From germline, CDR1 is SGHDN and CDR2 FVKESK. The CDR3 DNA reads as TGTGCCAGCAGTCTACGTAAGAGCTCCTACAATGAGCAGTTCTTC. This gives the protein CASSLRKSSYNEQFF.

This chain connects TRBV6-5 to TRBJ2-7, with D perhaps matching TRBD1 or TRBD2 (6 bases each). With 4 bases removed from V and 1 base from J, the gap between germline ends came to 17 bases. The V gene's germline CDR1 is MNHEY and CDR2 SVGAGI. The CDR3 is 16 residues long. In nucleotides, the CDR3 is TGTGCCAGCAGTTTAAAAGAGGGGGGTCCGTCCTACGAGCAGTACTTC. Translated: CASSLKEGGPSYEQYF.

This chain joins TRBV5-5 and TRBJ1-1; TRBD1 matches at 11 bases. The V and J ends lost 3 bases and 5 bases, in that order; junction bases with no gene match: 3. The CDR3 totals 14 residues. CDR1 is SGHKS, CDR2 YYEKEE, per germline (reference sequence). CDR3 nucleotide sequence: TGTGCCAGCAGCTGGACAGGGGGCGGAACTGAAGCTTTCTTT. This sequence encodes CASSWTGGGTEAFF.

This chain uses TRBV4-1 with TRBJ2-7; 9 bases fit TRBD1. After removal of 3 bases from V and 6 bases from J, the junction contained 6 bases not matched to a gene. This CDR3 has 14 residues. Per the germline V gene, CDR1 is MGHRA and CDR2 is YSYEKL. The CDR3 sequence: CASSQGQGESEQYF. The CDR3 DNA reads TGCGCCAGCAGCCAGGGACAGGGAGAGTCCGAGCAGTACTTC.

The chain is built from TRBV2 and TRBJ2-7, with TRBD2 matching over 8 bases. Germline trimming cut 4 bases from V and 1 base from J; bases unmatched to any gene: 9. CDR1 is SNHLY and CDR2 is FYNNEI in the germline V gene. The CDR3 runs to 16 residues. The CDR3, as DNA: TGTGCCAGCAGTGTTGGGGGCGGGAGGATATCCTACGAGCAGTACTTC. It yields the protein CASSVGGGRISYEQYF.

The J gene is TRBJ1-1, the V gene TRBV6-5; no definite D call. Trimming shortened V by 4 bases and J by 6 bases, and 15 bases separated the two germline ends. CDR1 is MNHEY, CDR2 SVGAGI, per germline. CDR3 length: 14 residues. The DNA of the CDR3 is TGTGCCAGCAGTTTACGGACCGGGCATCCTGAAGCTTTCTTT. This codes for CASSLRTGHPEAFF.

CDR3 DNA sequence: TGTGCCAGCTCACCAGATCAGGGAAGCGCCAACGTCCTGACTTTC. This encodes CASSPDQGSANVLTF. The rearrangement uses TRBV18 and TRBJ2-6, with a possible D match to TRBD1 (5 bases). The CDR3 runs to 15 residues. The V end lost 2 bases, the J end lost 7 bases, and 12 bases lay between the germline ends. Germline-derived CDR1 and CDR2 are KGHSH and LQKENI.

The rearrangement links TRBV19 to TRBJ1-4; 8 nucleotides match TRBD1. V shed 7 bases and J 8 bases; nucleotides not matched to a gene: 15. CDR1 is LNHDA and CDR2 is SQIVND in the germline V gene (reference sequence). The CDR3 length is 16 residues. The CDR3: CASTPSGDRWAEKLFF. The CDR3 DNA sequence: TGTGCCAGTACCCCTTCGGGGGACAGGTGGGCAGAAAAACTGTTTTTT.

This clone was seen only once. V is TRBV10-2 and J is TRBJ2-1; D unresolved. This CDR3 has 15 amino acids. Trimming left V 0 bases short and J 1 base short, with 7 bases between. Germline V gene data show CDR1 as WSHSY and CDR2 as SAAADI. Here the CDR3 reads CASSESPDSYNEQFF. For the CDR3, the DNA is TGCGCCAGCAGTGAGTCTCCGGATTCCTACAATGAGCAGTTCTTC.

V gene TRBV2 combines with J gene TRBJ2-1; D call uncertain. V dropped 3 bases and J dropped 9 bases, with 12 bases sitting between them. The CDR3 sequence is 13 residues long. Germline CDR1 and CDR2: SNHLY and FYNNEI. The CDR3 DNA follows: TGTGCCAGCAGTGACGAGGCCTCCGCTGAGCAGTTCTTC. It translates to CASSDEASAEQFF.

The chain uses TRBV11-2 and TRBJ2-5, with D perhaps TRBD1 (7 bases). Germline CDR1 and CDR2: SGHAT and FQNNGV. The CDR3 extends over 14 amino acids. Trimming removed 5 bases from V and 4 bases from J, with 14 bases in between. The CDR3 reads CASSRGDSRETQYF. CDR3 DNA sequence: TGTGCCAGCAGCAGGGGGGACAGTAGAGAGACCCAGTACTTC.